Listed here are 20 T cell receptor beta chains from one sample, sequenced in a study of cytomegalovirus exposure and HLA in healthy donors. Use of 60 Vbeta and 13 Jbeta primers characterized the PCR. The repertoire was sequenced with immunoSEQ multiplex PCR; TCRdb's copy has only in-frame clones and lacks some. The sample gives about 76,000 clones, around 70% of which show up once; about 16% is in the top ten. Material: PBMCs. These receptors all stem from a woman between 40 and 55 years old in good health and CMV-seropositive.

This clone was observed a handful of times. This sequence joins TRBV5-4 and TRBJ2-2; 8 positions match TRBD2. Per the germline V gene, CDR1 is SGHNT and CDR2 is YYREEE (reference sequence). The J segment lost 4 bases and the V segment lost 0 bases, leaving 5 bases of the junction unmatched. The CDR3 runs 16 residues. CDR3 bases: TGTGCCAGCAGCTTGGCCAGCGGGAGTGTCACCGGGGAGCTGTTTTTT. The encoded protein is CASSLASGSVTGELFF.

On this clone itself: Compared with germline, one end of the junction differs, possibly owing to a read error. The chain recombines TRBV5-1 with TRBJ1-2; D unclear. The CDR3 extends over 14 amino acids. Germline V gene data show CDR1 as SGHRS and CDR2 as YFSETQ. CDR3 nucleotide sequence: TGCGCCATCAGCTTGGAATTATCTGTCTATGGCTACACCTTC. This gives the protein CAISLELSVYGYTF.

V and J are TRBV4-3 and TRBJ2-1; 12 nucleotides line up with TRBD2. With V trimmed by 0 bases and J by 4 bases, 1 base remained unmatched. This CDR3 region has 16 residues. The germline V gene encodes CDR1 LGHNA and CDR2 YSLEER. The CDR3 sequence: CASSQETSGSYNEQFF. In DNA, the CDR3 is TGCGCCAGCAGCCAAGAGACTAGCGGGAGTTACAATGAGCAGTTCTTC.

The chain recombines TRBV6-5 with TRBJ2-7, with 10 bases lining up with TRBD1. Trimming removed 6 bases from V and 6 bases from J; junction bases left unmatched: 11. The CDR3 is made up of 15 amino acids. Germline CDR1 MNHEY, CDR2 SVGAGI. CDR3 residues: CASSHGGQGTAEQYF. In nucleotides, the CDR3 is TGTGCCAGCAGCCACGGGGGACAGGGGACTGCCGAGCAGTACTTC.

This clone was seen more than once but under ten times. The CDR3 protein is CASSQDDLAGFNEQFF. The CDR3 DNA sequence: TGCGCCAGCAGCCAAGATGACCTAGCGGGCTTCAATGAGCAGTTCTTC. The rearrangement joins TRBV4-1 to TRBJ2-1; the match to TRBD2 covers 8 bases. Germline CDR1 and CDR2: MGHRA and YSYEKL. CDR3 length: 16 residues. V shed 0 bases, J shed 6 bases, and the junction held 7 bases outside the gene matches.

The DNA of the CDR3 is TGCGCCAGTAAGCGGGAAGCGTCAACAGATACGCAGTATTTT. Translating gives CASKREASTDTQYF. The chain employs TRBV10-2 and TRBJ2-3; TRBD2 matches 7 bases. In germline, CDR1 is WSHSY, CDR2 SAAADI. The length of the CDR3 is 14 residues. With V trimmed by 9 bases and J by 3 bases, 9 bases remained unmatched.

This chain joins TRBV25-1 and TRBJ1-5; TRBD1 aligns across 8 bases. The V segment lost 4 bases and the J segment 3 bases; nucleotides outside the gene matches: 5. The CDR3 totals 15 residues. Germline-derived CDR1 and CDR2 are MGHDK and SYGVNS. CDR3 DNA: TGTGCCAGCAGTGGGGGACAGGCCCCCAATCAGCCCCAGCATTTT. Translated, it gives CASSGGQAPNQPQHF.

V and J are TRBV27 and TRBJ2-5, with D possibly TRBD1 on 6 matching bases. V was cut by 4 bases and J by 5 bases, with 17 bases left in between. Germline loops: CDR1 MNHEY, CDR2 SMNVEV (reference sequence). The CDR3 sequence is 15 residues long. In nucleotides, the CDR3 is TGTGCCAGCAGTTACGGGACACGCGCTTCGGAGACCCAGTACTTC. Amino acid sequence: CASSYGTRASETQYF.

The chain has TRBV4-3 and TRBJ2-6; tentative D call: TRBD1 (6 bases). V gave up 0 bases and J gave up 0 bases, with 15 bases separating them. The germline V gene has CDR1 LGHNA and CDR2 YSLEER. The CDR3 loop spans 19 amino acids. CDR3 DNA sequence: TGCGCCAGCAGCCAAGACTTCCCGGGACACTTCTCTGGGGCCAACGTCCTGACTTTC. Its protein is CASSQDFPGHFSGANVLTF.

The gene calls are TRBV9 and TRBJ1-3; 7 nucleotides agree with TRBD1. V shed 5 bases and J 3 bases; nucleotides not matched to a gene: 8. CDR3 length: 15 residues. Germline CDR1 reads SGDLS; CDR2 reads YYNGEE. The CDR3 DNA is TGTGCCAGCAGTGCCGCCAGGGGGTATGGAAACACCATATATTTT. This codes for CASSAARGYGNTIYF.

The table lists this clone with many counts. The chain employs TRBV13 and TRBJ2-1; 10 nucleotides line up with TRBD2. Germline CDR1 is PRHDT and CDR2 is FYEKMQ (reference sequence). This CDR3 has 18 residues. Germline trimming cut 5 bases from V and 3 bases from J; bases unmatched to any gene: 13. CDR3 DNA: TGTGCCAGCAGCACTAGCGGGACTCTAGTACAGTTCTACAATGAGCAGTTCTTC. This codes for CASSTSGTLVQFYNEQFF.

V and J are TRBV7-8 and TRBJ1-2; the D gene is possibly TRBD1 (6 bases). From germline, CDR1 is SGHVS and CDR2 FQNEAQ. The CDR3 contains 13 residues. V lost 5 bases to trimming and J lost 8 bases, with 15 bases between them. The CDR3 coding sequence is TGTGCCAGCAGCACCAGGGGCATTAACGGCTACACCTTC. This sequence encodes CASSTRGINGYTF.

This sequence joins TRBV7-9 and TRBJ1-1; 8 bases fit TRBD1. The CDR3 consists of 14 residues. Germline V gene sequence: CDR1 SEHNR, CDR2 FQNEAQ (reference sequence). The V segment lost 5 bases and the J segment 3 bases; nucleotides outside the gene matches: 5. The CDR3 protein is CASSAMTGDTEAFF. Here the CDR3 DNA reads TGTGCCAGCAGCGCAATGACAGGGGACACTGAAGCTTTCTTT. Full variable domain (outside the CDR3, taken from reference TRBV7-9 and TRBJ1-1): DTGVSQNPRHKITKRGQNVTFRCDPISEHNRLYWYRQTLGQGPEFLTYFQNEAQLEKSRLLSDRFSAERPKGSFSTLEIQRTEQGDSAMYLCASSAMTGDTEAFFGQGTRLTVV.

The chain recombines TRBV2 with TRBJ1-1; possibly TRBD1 for D (6 bases). This CDR3 has 15 residues. Per germline, CDR1 SNHLY and CDR2 FYNNEI. Between the trimmed V and J ends, which lost 6 bases and 4 bases, there was a span of 18 bases. In DNA form, the CDR3 reads TGTGCCAGCAGGGGGGCAAGGGCTTGGGGCACTGAAGCTTTCTTT. Translating it yields CASRGARAWGTEAFF.

The CDR3 region has the DNA TGCGCCAGCAGCCAAGCTCCCCCGACAGGGGGCAACTACGAGCAGTACTTC. As protein: CASSQAPPTGGNYEQYF. The chain couples TRBV4-3 to TRBJ2-7, with 10 bases fitting TRBD1. V lost 1 base, J lost 3 bases, and 9 bases stayed unmatched. The CDR3 contains 17 residues. Looked up from germline, CDR1 is LGHNA and CDR2 is YSLEER.

This chain joins TRBV15 and TRBJ2-7; possible D gene TRBD2, 6 bases. The CDR3 runs 13 residues. Trimming removed 8 bases from V and 6 bases from J, with 17 bases in between. Looked up from germline, CDR1 is LNHNV and CDR2 is YYDKDF (reference sequence). Here the CDR3 DNA reads TGTGCCACCGAGGAAACCGGGAGTCGCGAGCAGTACTTC. It translates to CATEETGSREQYF.

This clone occurred a few times. The CDR3 protein is CASSGNYGYTF. The CDR3 DNA reads TGCGCCAGCAGCGGCAACTATGGCTACACCTTC. The chain couples TRBV5-1 to TRBJ1-2; D unclear. The CDR3 has 11 residues. Germline loops: CDR1 SGHRS, CDR2 YFSETQ. Between the trimmed V and J ends, which lost 4 bases and 2 bases, there was a span of 3 bases.

In this sample, this clone turned up once. This chain uses TRBV28 with TRBJ2-7; 10 nucleotides agree with TRBD1. This CDR3 spans 15 amino acids. The V segment lost 3 bases and the J segment 3 bases; nucleotides outside the gene matches: 5. CDR1 is MDHEN and CDR2 is SYDVKM in the germline V gene. CDR3 in DNA: TGTGCCAGCAGTTTTGTGGGACAGGGGATCTACGAGCAGTACTTC. Translation gives CASSFVGQGIYEQYF.

This chain uses TRBV18 with TRBJ1-1; possible D gene TRBD1, 5 bases. CDR3 length: 13 amino acids. Germline V CDR1 and CDR2: KGHSH, LQKENI. Between the trimmed V and J ends, which lost 4 bases and 5 bases, there was a span of 11 bases. The CDR3 region is CASSQGLGTEAFF. The DNA for the CDR3 is TGTGCCAGCTCACAGGGGTTAGGGACTGAAGCTTTCTTT. The complete variable domain, with remaining parts taken from reference TRBV18 and TRBJ1-1, reads NAGVMQNPRHLVRRRGQEARLRCSPMKGHSHVYWYRQLPEEGLKFMVYLQKENIIDESGMPKERFSAEFPKEGPSILRIQQVVRGDSAAYFCASSQGLGTEAFFGQGTRLTVV.

V gene TRBV7-8 combines with J gene TRBJ1-5; 12 bases line up with TRBD1. With 1 base clipped from V and 5 bases from J, the junction kept 3 bases outside the gene matches. Germline lookup yields CDR1 SGHVS and CDR2 FQNEAQ. This CDR3 is built from 16 residues. CDR3 bases: TGTGCCAGCAGCTTAGGGGGGACAGGGGGCGATCAGCCCCAGCATTTT. It translates to CASSLGGTGGDQPQHF.